One and the same sample provided the 20 T cell receptor beta chains below, sequenced in a study of blood T cell repertoires in COVID-19. The data were produced by immunoSEQ multiplex PCR, yet TCRdb's version contains in-frame clones alone and is incomplete. The data contain a few hundred thousand clones, 90% of them seen just once; the ten biggest clones take up over 5.5%. The specimen was peripheral blood. The source of these receptors is a woman between 50 and 59 years old with COVID-19, enrolled during active disease.

The rearrangement links TRBV19 to TRBJ1-3, with 7 bases identical to TRBD1. This CDR3 spans 14 amino acids. CDR1 and CDR2 (germline): LNHDA, SQIVND (reference sequence). V shed 8 bases and J 2 bases; nucleotides not matched to a gene: 6. CDR3 residues: CASGRQGTGNTIYF. The CDR3 nucleotides read TGTGCCAGTGGACGACAGGGAACTGGAAACACCATATATTTT.

The gene calls are TRBV11-2 and TRBJ2-5; possibly TRBD2 for D (6 bases). Germline assignment: CDR1 SGHAT and CDR2 FQNNGV. V was pared by 0 bases and J by 4 bases, with 12 bases between. The CDR3 sequence is 15 residues long. In DNA, the CDR3 is TGTGCCAGCAGCTTAGATCGGGGGTGGGGAGAGACCCAGTACTTC. Encoded protein: CASSLDRGWGETQYF.

The chain couples TRBV12-5 to TRBJ2-1; a possible D gene is TRBD2 (6 bases). CDR3 size: 17 residues. The ends were cut back, 1 base at V and 2 bases at J, with 15 bases in the middle. CDR1 is LGHNT, CDR2 FRNRAP, per germline. The CDR3 region has the DNA TGTGCTAGTGGTTTGGGGAGGGACTCCCGTACCTACAATGAGCAGTTCTTC. Translating it yields CASGLGRDSRTYNEQFF.

The chain recombines TRBV19 with TRBJ1-1; D ambiguous. V was shortened by 3 bases and J by 3 bases, with 17 bases between the two germline ends. Germline CDR1 reads LNHDA; CDR2 reads SQIVND (reference sequence). The CDR3 spans 16 residues. CDR3 DNA: TGTGCCAGTAGTATCACCTCTGGCGGACTATACACTGAAGCTTTCTTT. It translates to CASSITSGGLYTEAFF. The full variable domain, with the rest looked up from reference TRBV19 and TRBJ1-1, is DGGITQSPKYLFRKEGQNVTLSCEQNLNHDAMYWYRQDPGQGLRLIYYSQIVNDFQKGDIAEGYSVSREKKESFPLTVTSAQKNPTAFYLCASSITSGGLYTEAFFGQGTRLTVV.

The gene calls are TRBV2 and TRBJ2-7; 12 bases are a match to TRBD2. Germline CDR1 is SNHLY and CDR2 is FYNNEI. CDR3 length: 14 residues. V trimming: 9 bases; J trimming: 3 bases; junction bases outside the gene matches: 6. The CDR3 here is CASQRTSGNYEQYF. Here the CDR3 DNA reads TGTGCCAGTCAAAGGACTAGCGGGAACTACGAGCAGTACTTC.

The count of this clone is one. The chain couples TRBV27 to TRBJ2-7; D unclear. This CDR3 region has 13 residues. Germline assignment: CDR1 MNHEY and CDR2 SMNVEV (reference sequence). The V end was cut by 2 bases, the J end by 3 bases, with 8 bases between. CDR3 region: CASSLVRNYEQYF. The CDR3 DNA reads as TGTGCCAGCAGTTTAGTGAGGAACTACGAGCAGTACTTC.

CDR3 loop: CASSIGVGKETQYF. The CDR3 DNA reads TGTGCCAGTAGTATCGGGGTAGGAAAAGAGACCCAGTACTTC. The chain recombines TRBV19 with TRBJ2-5; a weak D match, TRBD2 (5 bases). This CDR3 comprises 14 residues. Germline V gene sequence: CDR1 LNHDA, CDR2 SQIVND (reference sequence). V was shortened by 3 bases and J by 3 bases, with 11 bases between the two germline ends. The full variable domain, completed using reference TRBV19 and TRBJ2-5, is DGGITQSPKYLFRKEGQNVTLSCEQNLNHDAMYWYRQDPGQGLRLIYYSQIVNDFQKGDIAEGYSVSREKKESFPLTVTSAQKNPTAFYLCASSIGVGKETQYFGPGTRLLVL.

J is TRBJ1-2 and V is TRBV6-5; TRBD1 agrees at 12 bases. The trim removed 10 bases at V and 4 bases at J, leaving 7 bases unmatched. The CDR3 runs to 14 residues. Looked up from germline, CDR1 is MNHEY and CDR2 is SVGAGI. The CDR3 here is CATGTGGASYGYTF. In DNA, the CDR3 is TGTGCCACCGGGACAGGGGGCGCCTCCTATGGCTACACCTTC.

This chain joins TRBV15 and TRBJ1-3; 12 nucleotides agree with TRBD1. The CDR3 sequence is 14 residues long. The V and J ends lost 2 bases and 11 bases, in that order; junction bases with no gene match: 4. Germline V lookup: CDR1 LNHNV, CDR2 YYDKDF (reference sequence). The DNA of the CDR3 is TGTGCCACCAGCAGACAAGGGACAGGGGGCTCCATATATTTT. Translation gives CATSRQGTGGSIYF.

This sequence joins TRBV2 and TRBJ2-2; 10 nucleotides match TRBD2. V was pared by 4 bases and J by 6 bases, with 5 bases of the junction left unmatched. The germline gives CDR1 SNHLY, CDR2 FYNNEI. The CDR3 spans 15 residues. The CDR3, as DNA: TGTGCCAGCAGTGTGCTAGCGGGAGCTCCCGGGGAGCTGTTTTTT. Protein sequence: CASSVLAGAPGELFF.

This chain joins TRBV11-2 and TRBJ2-3; D is possibly TRBD2 (5 bases). Germline V CDR1 and CDR2: SGHAT, FQNNGV. V was trimmed by 2 bases and J by 2 bases, leaving 14 bases between them. The CDR3 length is 16 residues. The DNA for the CDR3 is TGTGCCAGCAGCTTACTCTTGGGAGATAACACAGATACGCAGTATTTT. This encodes CASSLLLGDNTDTQYF.

The chain has TRBV5-6 and TRBJ2-1; 8 bases map to TRBD2. The CDR3 totals 14 residues. Germline CDR1 and CDR2: SGHDT and YYEEEE. The V gene end was trimmed by 4 bases and the J gene end by 5 bases; junction bases not matched to a gene: 5. DNA of the CDR3: TGTGCCAGCAGCCCGCCAGCGGGAGACAATGAGCAGTTCTTC. It codes for CASSPPAGDNEQFF.

This clone was seen a handful of times. This chain uses TRBV6-5 with TRBJ1-1; tentatively, D is TRBD1 (5 bases). Between the trimmed V and J ends, which lost 0 bases and 5 bases, there was a span of 16 bases. The CDR3 runs to 16 residues. CDR1 and CDR2 (germline): MNHEY, SVGAGI. CDR3 bases: TGTGCCAGCAGTTACTCGGGTCAGGGAGGAGGGACTGAAGCTTTCTTT. Residues: CASSYSGQGGGTEAFF.

The gene calls are TRBV3-1 (or the pseudogene TRBV3-2) and TRBJ2-7; TRBD2 might be the D (5 bases). V was shortened by 1 base and J by 0 bases, with 10 bases between the two germline ends. In germline, CDR1 is LGHDT, CDR2 YNNKEL (reference sequence). This CDR3 is 15 amino acids long. Here the CDR3 DNA reads TGTGCCAGCAGCCAAGTAGCGTCGAGCTCCTACGAGCAGTACTTC. Its protein product is CASSQVASSSYEQYF.

This clone was seen only once. The rearrangement uses TRBV6-2 or TRBV6-3 and TRBJ1-5; 7 bases align to TRBD1. CDR1 is MNHEY, CDR2 SVGEGT, per germline. Losses at the gene ends were 6 bases for V and 7 bases for J; bases not matched to a gene: 15. The CDR3 length is 16 residues. The CDR3 loop reads CASSFKGFDREQPQHF. The CDR3 DNA is TGTGCCAGCAGCTTTAAAGGGTTTGACAGGGAACAGCCCCAGCATTTT.

The genes are TRBV30 and TRBJ1-4; 8 bases line up with TRBD1. The germline CDR1 and CDR2 sequences are GTSNPN and SVGIG (reference sequence). The CDR3 is made up of 14 amino acids. V trimming: 0 bases; J trimming: 4 bases; junction bases outside the gene matches: 1. CDR3 sequence: CAWSVGQVNEKLFF. The CDR3 nucleotides read TGTGCCTGGAGTGTGGGACAGGTTAATGAAAAACTGTTTTTT.

The CDR3 here is CASSQVGRNPSYGYTF. The CDR3 DNA follows: TGTGCCAGCAGCCAAGTTGGCAGAAACCCCAGCTATGGCTACACCTTC. The rearrangement uses TRBV3-1 (or the pseudogene TRBV3-2) and TRBJ1-2; D remains ambiguous. The V gene's germline CDR1 is LGHDT and CDR2 YNNKEL (reference sequence). There are 16 residues in the CDR3. V was trimmed by 1 base and J by 4 bases, leaving 16 bases between them.

This chain uses TRBV27 with TRBJ2-2, with TRBD2 matching 9 bases. The length of the CDR3 is 14 residues. Per the germline V gene, CDR1 is MNHEY and CDR2 is SMNVEV (reference sequence). J gave up 6 bases and V 6 bases, and 5 bases lay outside the gene matches. CDR3 amino acids: CASSLRLAAGELFF. CDR3 bases: TGTGCCAGCAGCCTTAGACTAGCGGCCGGGGAGCTGTTTTTT.

The rearrangement uses TRBV3-1 (or the pseudogene TRBV3-2) and TRBJ2-7, with a weak D call TRBD1 (5 bases). This CDR3 spans 17 amino acids. V was cut by 5 bases and J by 0 bases, with 20 bases left in between. Germline loops: CDR1 LGHDT, CDR2 YNNKEL (reference sequence). The CDR3 loop is CASSSLPLRTSSYEQYF. The CDR3 DNA reads TGTGCCAGCAGCTCCCTTCCCCTGAGGACAAGCTCCTACGAGCAGTACTTC.

The J gene is TRBJ1-2, the V gene TRBV7-8; 11 nucleotides line up with TRBD1. The trim removed 2 bases at V and 5 bases at J, leaving 7 bases unmatched. The CDR3 has 16 residues. Germline CDR1 and CDR2: SGHVS and FQNEAQ. Written as DNA, the CDR3 is TGTGCCAGCAGCTTACAATCGGACAGGGGGCGATATGGCTACACCTTC. This translates into CASSLQSDRGRYGYTF.